This TCR beta chain was profiled in a study of blood T cell repertoires in COVID-19. Study information: There were acute and convalescent COVID-19 samples, and they came from the United States, Italy and Spain. PBMCs, B-cell-depleted T cells, or T cells provided the cDNA or gDNA that made up the material.

Authors' processing steps: By means of reference gene primer amplification, nucleated cell counts were estimated. Using immunoSEQ multiplex PCR, the repertoire was profiled, and TCRdb retains in-frame clones only, with some absent. V and J calls and clone size are copied from that table; D and trimming were computed from the DNA. The sample yields under 350,000 clones, 80% to 90% seen once. Trimming cost V 5 bases and J 2 bases; bases outside gene matches: 6. Germline V gene sequence: CDR1 SQVTM, CDR2 ANQGSEA. This CDR3 region has 14 residues. The chain couples TRBV29-1 to TRBJ2-3; TRBD2 aligns across 8 bases. The receptor was isolated from a man aged 40-49 years with acute or convalescent COVID-19. Sequenced sample: peripheral blood. The CDR3 coding sequence is TGCAGCGTTACAGGAGCGGGGGTCACAGATACGCAGTATTTT. The encoded protein is CSVTGAGVTDTQYF.